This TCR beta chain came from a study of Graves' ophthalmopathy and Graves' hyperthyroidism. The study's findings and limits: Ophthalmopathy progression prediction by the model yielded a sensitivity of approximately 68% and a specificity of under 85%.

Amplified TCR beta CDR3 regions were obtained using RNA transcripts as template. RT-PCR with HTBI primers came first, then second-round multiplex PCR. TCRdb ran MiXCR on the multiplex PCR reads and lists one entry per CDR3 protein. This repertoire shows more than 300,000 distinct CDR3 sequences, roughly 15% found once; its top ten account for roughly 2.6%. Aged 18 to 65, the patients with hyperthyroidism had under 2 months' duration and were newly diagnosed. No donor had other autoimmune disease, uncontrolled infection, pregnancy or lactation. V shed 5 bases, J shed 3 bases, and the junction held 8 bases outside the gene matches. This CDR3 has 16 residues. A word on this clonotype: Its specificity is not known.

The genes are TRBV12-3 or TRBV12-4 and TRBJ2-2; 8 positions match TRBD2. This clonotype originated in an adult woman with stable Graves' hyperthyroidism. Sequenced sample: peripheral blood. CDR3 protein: CASSPISGVDTGELFF. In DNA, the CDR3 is TGTGCCAGCAGTCCGATTAGCGGGGTGGACACCGGGGAGCTGTTTTTT.